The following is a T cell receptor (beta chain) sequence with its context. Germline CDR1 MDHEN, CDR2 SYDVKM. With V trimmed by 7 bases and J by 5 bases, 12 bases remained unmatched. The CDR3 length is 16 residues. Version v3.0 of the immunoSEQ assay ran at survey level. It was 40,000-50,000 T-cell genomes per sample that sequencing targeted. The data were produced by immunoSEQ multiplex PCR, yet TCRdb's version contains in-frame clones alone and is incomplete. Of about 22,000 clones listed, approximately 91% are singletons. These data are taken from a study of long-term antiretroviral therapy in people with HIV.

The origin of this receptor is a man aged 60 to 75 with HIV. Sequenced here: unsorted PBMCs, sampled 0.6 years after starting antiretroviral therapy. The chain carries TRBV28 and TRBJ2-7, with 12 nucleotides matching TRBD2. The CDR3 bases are TGTGCCAGCACCACTCCGGCTAGCGGGGGGGCCGACGAGCAGTACTTC. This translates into CASTTPASGGADEQYF.